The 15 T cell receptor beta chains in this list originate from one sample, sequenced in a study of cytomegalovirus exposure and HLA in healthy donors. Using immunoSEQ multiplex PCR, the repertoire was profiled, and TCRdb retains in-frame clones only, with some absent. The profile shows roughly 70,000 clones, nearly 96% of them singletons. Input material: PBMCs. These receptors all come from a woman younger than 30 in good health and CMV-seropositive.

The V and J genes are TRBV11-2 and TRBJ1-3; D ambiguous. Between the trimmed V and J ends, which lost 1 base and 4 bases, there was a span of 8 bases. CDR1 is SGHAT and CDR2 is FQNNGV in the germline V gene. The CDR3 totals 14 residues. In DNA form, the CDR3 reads TGTGCCAGCAGCTTAGGTGGCCAGGGAAACACCATATATTTT. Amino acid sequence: CASSLGGQGNTIYF.

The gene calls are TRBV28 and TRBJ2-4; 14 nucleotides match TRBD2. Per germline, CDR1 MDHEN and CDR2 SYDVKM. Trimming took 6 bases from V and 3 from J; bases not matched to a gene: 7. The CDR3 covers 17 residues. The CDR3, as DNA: TGTGCCAGCAGGACTAGCGGGAGGGCCATCGGCAAAAACATTCAGTACTTC. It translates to CASRTSGRAIGKNIQYF.

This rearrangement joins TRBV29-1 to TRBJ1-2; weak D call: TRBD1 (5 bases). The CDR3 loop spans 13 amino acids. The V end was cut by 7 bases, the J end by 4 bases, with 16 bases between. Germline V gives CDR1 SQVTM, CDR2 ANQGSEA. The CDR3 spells CSALKGQSYGYTF. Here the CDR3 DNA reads TGCAGCGCTCTGAAGGGGCAGAGCTATGGCTACACCTTC.

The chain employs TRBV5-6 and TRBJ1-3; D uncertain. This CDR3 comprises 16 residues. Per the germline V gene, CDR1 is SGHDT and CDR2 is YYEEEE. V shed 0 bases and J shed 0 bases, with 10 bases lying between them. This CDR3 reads CASSLVHRDSGNTIYF. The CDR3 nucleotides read TGTGCCAGCAGCTTGGTACATCGGGACTCTGGAAACACCATATATTTT.

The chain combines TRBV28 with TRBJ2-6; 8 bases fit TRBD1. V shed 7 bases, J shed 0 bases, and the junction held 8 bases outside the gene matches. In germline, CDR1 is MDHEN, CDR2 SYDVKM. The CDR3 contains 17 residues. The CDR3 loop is CASIRTGLHSGANVLTF. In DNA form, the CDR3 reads TGTGCCAGCATCCGGACAGGGCTACACTCTGGGGCCAACGTCCTGACTTTC.

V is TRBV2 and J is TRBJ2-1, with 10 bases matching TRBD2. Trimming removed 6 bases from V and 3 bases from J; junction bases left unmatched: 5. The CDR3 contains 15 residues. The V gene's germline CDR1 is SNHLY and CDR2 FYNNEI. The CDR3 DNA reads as TGTGCCAGCAGGACCGGGACTAGCGACTACAATGAGCAGTTCTTC. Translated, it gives CASRTGTSDYNEQFF.

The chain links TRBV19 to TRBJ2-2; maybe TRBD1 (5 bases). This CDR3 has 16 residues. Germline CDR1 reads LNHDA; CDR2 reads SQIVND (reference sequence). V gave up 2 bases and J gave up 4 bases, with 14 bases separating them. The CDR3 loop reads CASSIYPAGPTGELFF. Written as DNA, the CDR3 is TGTGCCAGTAGTATATATCCAGCAGGGCCCACCGGGGAGCTGTTTTTT. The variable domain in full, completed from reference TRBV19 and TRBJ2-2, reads DGGITQSPKYLFRKEGQNVTLSCEQNLNHDAMYWYRQDPGQGLRLIYYSQIVNDFQKGDIAEGYSVSREKKESFPLTVTSAQKNPTAFYLCASSIYPAGPTGELFFGEGSRLTVL.

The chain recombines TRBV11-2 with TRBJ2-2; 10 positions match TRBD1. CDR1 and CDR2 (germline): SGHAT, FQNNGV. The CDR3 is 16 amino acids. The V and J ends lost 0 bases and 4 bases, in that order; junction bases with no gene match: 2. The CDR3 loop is CASSLEGQGGTGELFF. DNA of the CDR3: TGTGCCAGCAGCTTAGAAGGACAGGGGGGCACCGGGGAGCTGTTTTTT.

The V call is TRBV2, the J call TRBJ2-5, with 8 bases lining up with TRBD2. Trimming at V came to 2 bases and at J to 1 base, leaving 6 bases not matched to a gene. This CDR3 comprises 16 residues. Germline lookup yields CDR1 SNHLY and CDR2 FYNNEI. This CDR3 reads CASSELGAGGQETQYF. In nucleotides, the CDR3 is TGTGCCAGCAGTGAATTGGGTGCGGGAGGCCAAGAGACCCAGTACTTC. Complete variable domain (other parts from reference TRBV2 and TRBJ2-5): EPEVTQTPSHQVTQMGQEVILRCVPISNHLYFYWYRQILGQKVEFLVSFYNNEISEKSEIFDDQFSVERPDGSNFTLKIRSTKLEDSAMYFCASSELGAGGQETQYFGPGTRLLVL.

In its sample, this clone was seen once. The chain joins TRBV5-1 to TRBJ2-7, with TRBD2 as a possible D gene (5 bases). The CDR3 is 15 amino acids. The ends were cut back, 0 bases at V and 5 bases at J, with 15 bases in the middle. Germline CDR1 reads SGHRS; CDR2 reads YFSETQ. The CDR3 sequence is CASSLGTPRVDEQYF. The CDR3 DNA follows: TGCGCCAGCAGCTTGGGGACTCCAAGGGTCGACGAGCAGTACTTC.

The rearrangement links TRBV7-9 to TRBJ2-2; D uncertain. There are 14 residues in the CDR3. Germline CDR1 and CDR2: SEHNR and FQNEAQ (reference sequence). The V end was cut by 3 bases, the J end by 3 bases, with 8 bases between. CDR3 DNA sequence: TGTGCCAGCAGCTTCTTCCTAGACACCGGGGAGCTGTTTTTT. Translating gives CASSFFLDTGELFF.

The CDR3 DNA is TGCAGCGTAGACGAGGGGGATAGCTACGAGCAGTACTTC. It encodes CSVDEGDSYEQYF. The V call is TRBV29-1, the J call TRBJ2-7; TRBD1 might be the D (6 bases). The CDR3 has 13 amino acids. Germline lookup yields CDR1 SQVTM and CDR2 ANQGSEA. V gave up 6 bases and J gave up 3 bases, with 15 bases separating them.

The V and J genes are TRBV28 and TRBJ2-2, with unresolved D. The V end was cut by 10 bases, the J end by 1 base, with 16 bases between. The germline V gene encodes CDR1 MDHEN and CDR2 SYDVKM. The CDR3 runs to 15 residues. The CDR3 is CATLLPTGNTGELFF. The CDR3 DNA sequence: TGTGCCACCTTACTCCCGACGGGGAACACCGGGGAGCTGTTTTTT. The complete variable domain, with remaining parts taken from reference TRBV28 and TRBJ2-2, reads DVKVTQSSRYLVKRTGEKVFLECVQDMDHENMFWYRQDPGLGLRLIYFSYDVKMKEKGDIPEGYSVSREKKERFSLILESASTNQTSMYLCATLLPTGNTGELFFGEGSRLTVL.

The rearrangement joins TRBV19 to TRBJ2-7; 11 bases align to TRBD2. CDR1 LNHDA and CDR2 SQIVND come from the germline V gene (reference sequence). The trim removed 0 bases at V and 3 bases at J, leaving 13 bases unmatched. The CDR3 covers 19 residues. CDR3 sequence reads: CASSIDLVVSGRADYEQYF. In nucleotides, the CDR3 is TGTGCCAGTAGTATAGATCTTGTGGTTAGCGGGAGGGCCGACTACGAGCAGTACTTC.

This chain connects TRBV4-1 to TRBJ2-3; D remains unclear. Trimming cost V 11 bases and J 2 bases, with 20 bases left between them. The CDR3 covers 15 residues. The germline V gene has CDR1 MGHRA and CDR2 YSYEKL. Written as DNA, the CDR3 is TGCGCCTCAACCAAAAACGCGGTCTTCACAGATACGCAGTATTTT. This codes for CASTKNAVFTDTQYF.